The 7 T cell receptor beta chains below all came from one sample that was sequenced in a study of blood T cell repertoires in COVID-19. Profiled with immunoSEQ multiplex PCR; TCRdb holds only in-frame clones, not every one. The table lists approximately 300,000 clones, 85% to 90% of them singletons. Sequenced input: PBMCs or T cells enriched from blood (not recorded which). These receptors were taken from a woman younger than 35 with acute COVID-19.

CDR3 sequence reads: CASSAGGGSSYEQYF. CDR3 DNA sequence: TGTGCCAGCAGCGCGGGAGGCGGGAGCTCCTACGAGCAGTACTTC. This rearrangement joins TRBV9 to TRBJ2-7; 7 nucleotides agree with TRBD2. J lost 0 bases, V lost 3 bases, and 6 bases had no gene match. Germline CDR1 and CDR2: SGDLS and YYNGEE. There are 15 residues in the CDR3.

This chain uses TRBV5-1 with TRBJ2-7; 9 bases line up with TRBD1. The CDR3 is made up of 16 amino acids. With 2 bases clipped from V and 5 bases from J, the junction kept 11 bases outside the gene matches. From germline, CDR1 is SGHRS and CDR2 YFSETQ. The CDR3 region is CASSFSSGTGFHEQYF. CDR3 bases: TGCGCCAGCAGCTTTTCCTCCGGGACAGGGTTCCACGAGCAGTACTTC.

V is TRBV19 and J is TRBJ2-3, with 9 bases matching TRBD1. The germline V gene has CDR1 LNHDA and CDR2 SQIVND (reference sequence). The CDR3 sequence is 16 residues long. The V and J ends lost 3 bases and 4 bases, in that order; junction bases with no gene match: 8. CDR3 amino acids: CASSIVGQGFSDTQYF. The CDR3 DNA reads as TGTGCCAGTAGTATCGTGGGACAGGGTTTTTCAGATACGCAGTATTTT.

The chain uses TRBV28 and TRBJ1-6; 10 positions match TRBD1. The CDR3 contains 15 residues. Germline CDR1 and CDR2: MDHEN and SYDVKM. V shed 7 bases and J 7 bases; nucleotides not matched to a gene: 7. DNA for the CDR3: TGTGCCAGCAATGTACCGGGACAGGGGAATTCACCCCTCCACTTT. This sequence encodes CASNVPGQGNSPLHF. Drawing the rest from reference TRBV28 and TRBJ1-6, the complete variable domain is DVKVTQSSRYLVKRTGEKVFLECVQDMDHENMFWYRQDPGLGLRLIYFSYDVKMKEKGDIPEGYSVSREKKERFSLILESASTNQTSMYLCASNVPGQGNSPLHFGNGTRLTVT.

V gene TRBV12-5 combines with J gene TRBJ2-6; 12 bases agree with TRBD1. The CDR3 is 19 residues long. V was clipped by 0 bases and J by 4 bases; unmatched bases: 7. Germline V gene sequence: CDR1 LGHNT, CDR2 FRNRAP. The CDR3 DNA reads TGTGCTAGTGGTTTGGTAGAGGGACAGGGGGCATTCGGGGCCAACGTCCTGACTTTC. This gives the protein CASGLVEGQGAFGANVLTF.

This rearrangement joins TRBV10-3 to TRBJ1-2; TRBD1 might be the D (5 bases). Trimming shortened V by 6 bases and J by 5 bases, and 13 bases separated the two germline ends. The germline gives CDR1 ENHRY, CDR2 SYGVKD. This CDR3 is built from 13 residues. The CDR3 is CAIRTDNGYGYTF. DNA for the CDR3: TGTGCCATCAGAACGGACAACGGGTATGGCTACACCTTC.

This clone was observed a few times. The chain joins TRBV7-2 to TRBJ2-7, with a possible D match to TRBD1 (5 bases). The V end lost 5 bases, the J end lost 0 bases, and 17 bases lay between the germline ends. CDR1 and CDR2 (germline): SGHTA, FQGNSA. This CDR3 region has 16 residues. CDR3 residues: CASSQNQGKSSYEQYF. CDR3 sequence (DNA): TGTGCCAGCAGCCAAAACCAGGGCAAGTCCTCCTACGAGCAGTACTTC.